This entry concerns a single T cell receptor beta chain. Here immunoSEQ multiplex PCR was the method, and the copy in TCRdb shows in-frame clones only, minus some. The repertoire holds under 200,000 clones, with approximately 84% as singletons. The sample originates from a study of blood T cell repertoires in COVID-19. The V end was cut by 5 bases, the J end by 1 base, with 8 bases between. This CDR3 is 13 amino acids long. CDR1 is LNHNV, CDR2 YYDKDF, per germline (reference sequence). V usage is TRBV15 and J usage is TRBJ1-1; D not certain. The source material was PBMCs or T cells enriched from blood (not recorded which). The sequence came from a man aged 50-59 years who had recovered from COVID-19. DNA for the CDR3: TGTGCCACCAGCGTAAACTCGAACACTGAAGCTTTCTTT. This gives the protein CATSVNSNTEAFF. Variable domain in full (rest from reference TRBV15 and TRBJ1-1): DAMVIQNPRYQVTQFGKPVTLSCSQTLNHNVMYWYQQKSSQAPKLLFHYYDKDFNNEADTPDNFQSRRPNTSFCFLDIRSPGLGDTAMYLCATSVNSNTEAFFGQGTRLTVV.